This T cell receptor (beta chain) was captured by sequencing in a study of blood T cell repertoires in COVID-19. On the study more broadly: Samples of COVID-19 (acute and convalescent) were obtained from the United States, Italy and Spain. The analysed material was cDNA or gDNA that came from T cells, B-cell-depleted T cells, or PBMCs.

Trimming removed 8 bases at V and 2 bases at J, with 14 bases between. The CDR3 length is 14 residues. Germline CDR1 is SNHLY and CDR2 is FYNNEI. Enrolled during active infection, Seattle patients were then followed longitudinally. In the authors' methods: Nucleated cell counts were estimated from reference gene primer amplification. TCRdb keeps only in-frame clones here, not all; method: immunoSEQ multiplex PCR. D and trimming were read from the DNA, whereas the V and J calls and clone size are those reported in that table. This table holds approximately 300,000 clones, 90% found once. The material sequenced was peripheral blood. This TCR was sampled from a middle-aged woman with COVID-19, enrolled during active disease. V is TRBV2 and J is TRBJ2-3, with D possibly being TRBD1 (5 bases). The CDR3 is CASYTGRVTDTQYF. The DNA for the CDR3 is TGTGCCAGCTATACGGGCAGGGTCACAGATACGCAGTATTTT.